These 27 T cell receptor beta chains came from one sample sequenced in a study of cytomegalovirus exposure and HLA in healthy donors. The PCR contained 60 Vbeta and 13 Jbeta primers. Produced via immunoSEQ multiplex PCR; TCRdb's table is partial and in-frame only. Among roughly 200,000 clones listed, about 70% were seen once. Sequencing was performed on PBMCs. The source is a man in his forties or fifties in good health and CMV-seropositive.

The chain joins TRBV5-1 to TRBJ1-2; perhaps TRBD1 as D (5 bases). V lost 4 bases and J lost 4, with 29 bases in between. The CDR3 has 19 amino acids. Looked up from germline, CDR1 is SGHRS and CDR2 is YFSETQ. The CDR3 spells CASSPGVGVMFEGTYGYTF. The CDR3 DNA sequence: TGCGCCAGCAGCCCGGGGGTCGGGGTAATGTTCGAAGGGACCTATGGCTACACCTTC.

The rearrangement joins TRBV6-1 to TRBJ1-6, with 7 bases that match TRBD1. The CDR3 loop spans 15 amino acids. The V segment lost 6 bases and the J segment 6 bases; nucleotides outside the gene matches: 8. The V gene's germline CDR1 is MNHNS and CDR2 SASEGT. The CDR3 loop reads CASRLPGQSNSPLHF. CDR3 nucleotides: TGTGCCAGCAGACTCCCGGGACAGAGTAATTCACCCCTCCACTTT.

The chain has TRBV4-1 and TRBJ2-7, with D tentatively TRBD2 (5 bases). Deletions cut 4 bases from V and 4 bases from J, with 17 bases between. The CDR3 loop spans 15 amino acids. CDR1 is MGHRA, CDR2 YSYEKL, per germline. Written as DNA, the CDR3 is TGCGCCAGCAGCCCCGAGGAGGCGGGTAGGTACGAGCAGTACTTC. Its protein product is CASSPEEAGRYEQYF.

The chain links TRBV18 to TRBJ2-2, with a possible D match to TRBD2 (5 bases). Germline values: CDR1 KGHSH, CDR2 LQKENI. V was clipped by 0 bases and J by 3 bases, with 14 bases between them. CDR3 length: 17 amino acids. The CDR3: CASSPPARDLDTGELFF. The CDR3 region has the DNA TGTGCCAGCTCACCACCGGCTCGGGATCTGGACACCGGGGAGCTGTTTTTT.

The rearrangement links TRBV25-1 to TRBJ2-3; 11 bases agree with TRBD2. The CDR3 sequence is 16 residues long. V gave up 4 bases and J gave up 6 bases; unmatched junction bases: 9. CDR1 is MGHDK and CDR2 is SYGVNS in the germline V gene. The CDR3 loop reads CASSGRLAGGLDTQYF. Written as DNA, the CDR3 is TGTGCCAGCAGTGGAAGGCTAGCGGGGGGTCTGGATACGCAGTATTTT.

This chain uses TRBV28 with TRBJ1-6; TRBD1 matches 10 bases. With 6 bases clipped from V and 10 bases from J, the junction kept 9 bases outside the gene matches. This CDR3 spans 15 amino acids. Germline CDR1 reads MDHEN; CDR2 reads SYDVKM. The DNA of the CDR3 is TGTGCCAGCAGCCCCGGGACAGGGGATTGGTCACCCCTCCACTTT. This codes for CASSPGTGDWSPLHF.

This clone was recorded only once. In DNA, the CDR3 is TGTGCCAGCAGCTTAGATGGGACAGCGAACAGCCAACTAGCCAAAAACATTCAGTACTTC. Translating it yields CASSLDGTANSQLAKNIQYF. The rearrangement joins TRBV11-2 to TRBJ2-4; 7 bases align to TRBD1. The V gene's germline CDR1 is SGHAT and CDR2 FQNNGV. The CDR3 length is 20 residues. V dropped 0 bases and J dropped 0; count of bases not matched to a gene: 14.

J is TRBJ1-1 and V is TRBV28; maybe TRBD1 (6 bases). This CDR3 has 13 amino acids. Germline lookup yields CDR1 MDHEN and CDR2 SYDVKM. Trimming cost V 7 bases and J 5 bases, with 14 bases left between them. CDR3 in amino acids: CASKQGTATEAFF. DNA of the CDR3: TGTGCCAGCAAACAGGGAACGGCGACTGAAGCTTTCTTT.

This clone was seen a handful of times. The chain carries TRBV5-5 and TRBJ2-5; D is perhaps TRBD1 (6 bases). The J call may be mistaken, given a closer DNA end match to TRBJ2-7. This CDR3 contains 13 residues. CDR1 and CDR2 (germline): SGHKS, YYEKEE (reference sequence). CDR3 sequence: CASSPWTDYEQYF. CDR3 bases: TGTGCCAGCAGCCCCTGGACAGACTACGAGCAGTACTTC.

The table lists this clone with a few counts. Other DNA sequences in the same sample also yield this CDR3. The chain combines TRBV29-1 with TRBJ1-1; D may be TRBD1 (6 bases). The V gene's germline CDR1 is SQVTM and CDR2 ANQGSEA. V lost 4 bases to trimming and J lost 5 bases, with 14 bases between them. This CDR3 is 13 amino acids long. The CDR3, as DNA: TGCAGCGTTGCCCCGGGCCAGGGGACTGAAGCTTTCTTT. Translated, it gives CSVAPGQGTEAFF.

In its sample, this clone was seen once. The chain combines TRBV9 with TRBJ2-3; maybe TRBD2 (5 bases). The germline V gene has CDR1 SGDLS and CDR2 YYNGEE. V was cut by 6 bases and J by 1 base, with 12 bases left in between. This CDR3 has 14 residues. The CDR3 here is CASNRVGGTDTQYF. CDR3 nucleotides: TGTGCCAGCAATCGGGTCGGGGGCACAGATACGCAGTATTTT.

This clone was counted a single time. This rearrangement joins TRBV6-5 to TRBJ1-4, with 8 bases aligning to TRBD1. V lost 4 bases, J lost 12 bases, and 7 bases stayed unmatched. This CDR3 has 13 residues. CDR1 and CDR2 (germline): MNHEY, SVGAGI. CDR3 nucleotides: TGTGCCAGCAGTTGGACAGGGCCGAGGGAACTGTTTTTT. It encodes CASSWTGPRELFF.

This chain connects TRBV19 to TRBJ1-4, with TRBD1 as a possible D gene (5 bases). The CDR3 sequence is 14 residues long. Germline V gene data show CDR1 as LNHDA and CDR2 as SQIVND (reference sequence). V shed 4 bases and J shed 12 bases, with 18 bases lying between them. Here the CDR3 reads CASSNRGGRRELFF. The CDR3 DNA reads TGTGCCAGTAGTAATCGGGGCGGGCGGAGGGAACTGTTTTTT. Full variable domain (remainder filled in from reference TRBV19 and TRBJ1-4): DGGITQSPKYLFRKEGQNVTLSCEQNLNHDAMYWYRQDPGQGLRLIYYSQIVNDFQKGDIAEGYSVSREKKESFPLTVTSAQKNPTAFYLCASSNRGGRRELFFGSGTQLSVL.

This clone was detected only a few times. The chain combines TRBV5-1 with TRBJ1-1; 10 nucleotides match TRBD1. The CDR3 runs to 13 residues. Germline loops: CDR1 SGHRS, CDR2 YFSETQ. J lost 5 bases, V lost 6 bases, and 4 bases had no gene match. As DNA, the CDR3 is TGCGCCAGCAAAAGGACAGGGGGTACTGAAGCTTTCTTT. Its translation is CASKRTGGTEAFF.

This chain links TRBV28 with TRBJ1-1; D may be TRBD1 (5 bases). This CDR3 contains 13 residues. Germline V gene lookup returns CDR1 MDHEN and CDR2 SYDVKM. V was cut by 3 bases and J by 4 bases, with 9 bases left in between. The CDR3 loop is CASSLGGLTEAFF. Written as DNA, the CDR3 is TGTGCCAGCAGTTTGGGGGGACTCACTGAAGCTTTCTTT.

The V call is TRBV4-2, the J call TRBJ1-1, with D possibly TRBD1 on 5 matching bases. Germline CDR1 LGHNA, CDR2 YNFKEQ. This CDR3 is 15 amino acids long. Trimming left V 2 bases short and J 4 bases short, with 14 bases between. CDR3 protein: CASSQYPREGTEAFF. The CDR3 coding sequence is TGTGCCAGCAGCCAATATCCCAGGGAAGGCACTGAAGCTTTCTTT.

The J gene is TRBJ1-5, the V gene TRBV5-6; D not resolved. CDR1 SGHDT and CDR2 YYEEEE come from the germline V gene. The CDR3 is made up of 16 amino acids. V was shortened by 4 bases and J by 2 bases, with 16 bases between the two germline ends. The CDR3 loop reads CASSPFRRGGNQPQHF. The CDR3 DNA is TGTGCCAGCAGCCCGTTTAGACGGGGAGGCAATCAGCCCCAGCATTTT.

The chain uses TRBV7-2 and TRBJ2-1, with 10 bases lining up with TRBD2. Unmatched junction bases numbered 3, after V lost 0 bases and J lost 1 base. The CDR3 is 17 residues long. Per germline, CDR1 SGHTA and CDR2 FQGNSA. The CDR3 region has the DNA TGTGCCAGCAGCTTAGCCAGGACTAGCGGATCCTACAATGAGCAGTTCTTC. This translates into CASSLARTSGSYNEQFF. The whole variable domain, remainder taken from reference TRBV7-2 and TRBJ2-1, is GAGVSQSPSNKVTEKGKDVELRCDPISGHTALYWYRQSLGQGLEFLIYFQGNSAPDKSGLPSDRFSAERTGGSVSTLTIQRTQQEDSAVYLCASSLARTSGSYNEQFFGPGTRLTVL.

This rearrangement joins TRBV29-1 to TRBJ2-3; the D gene is possibly TRBD1 (6 bases). The germline V gene encodes CDR1 SQVTM and CDR2 ANQGSEA. Trimming removed 6 bases at V and 3 bases at J, with 10 bases between. CDR3 length equals 12 residues. The CDR3 sequence is CSVRQVTDTQYF. CDR3 coding DNA: TGCAGCGTACGACAGGTAACAGATACGCAGTATTTT.

This sequence joins TRBV7-2 and TRBJ2-2; D might be TRBD2 (5 bases). Trimming removed 5 bases from V and 6 bases from J, with 16 bases in between. The CDR3 consists of 15 residues. From germline, CDR1 is SGHTA and CDR2 FQGNSA. The CDR3 DNA reads as TGTGCCAGCAGCCCCCGGTTCCTGGGAGCCGGGGAGCTGTTTTTT. Its translation is CASSPRFLGAGELFF. Using reference TRBV7-2 and TRBJ2-2 for the parts outside the CDR3, the full variable domain is GAGVSQSPSNKVTEKGKDVELRCDPISGHTALYWYRQSLGQGLEFLIYFQGNSAPDKSGLPSDRFSAERTGGSVSTLTIQRTQQEDSAVYLCASSPRFLGAGELFFGEGSRLTVL.

This clone was recorded a few times. The chain recombines TRBV6-5 with TRBJ2-4; D might be TRBD1 (6 bases). Germline V gene lookup returns CDR1 MNHEY and CDR2 SVGAGI. V lost 2 bases, J lost 6 bases, and 11 bases lay in between. This CDR3 region has 14 residues. This chain's CDR3 is CASSYNPQGNIQYF. The CDR3 nucleotides are TGTGCCAGCAGTTACAACCCACAGGGAAACATTCAGTACTTC.

CDR3 nucleotide sequence: TGCGCCAGCAGCTTAGGGGCAGCTTTTTCTGATGGCTACACCTTC. Its protein product is CASSLGAAFSDGYTF. The chain links TRBV5-1 to TRBJ1-2; tentative D call: TRBD1 (5 bases). CDR1 is SGHRS and CDR2 is YFSETQ in the germline V gene. Trimming cost V 2 bases and J 6 bases, with 17 bases left between them. CDR3 length: 15 amino acids.

This clone was seen only a few times. This chain links TRBV20-1 with TRBJ1-1; no clear D. CDR3 length: 11 amino acids. Germline-derived CDR1 and CDR2 are DFQATT and SNEGSKA (reference sequence). Trimming left V 8 bases short and J 3 bases short, with 10 bases between. The CDR3 bases are TGCAGTACCAATACTTACACTGAAGCTTTCTTT. Translation: CSTNTYTEAFF.

A few counts support this clone. The J gene is TRBJ2-2, the V gene TRBV5-1; the match to TRBD1 covers 7 bases. The length of the CDR3 is 14 residues. V lost 6 bases and J lost 3; bases outside the gene matches: 5. In germline, CDR1 is SGHRS, CDR2 YFSETQ. The CDR3 DNA reads TGCGCCAGCACGGCAGGGGGTTACACCGGGGAGCTGTTTTTT. Amino acid sequence: CASTAGGYTGELFF.

The rearrangement links TRBV27 to TRBJ1-4, with D possibly being TRBD1 (5 bases). CDR3 length: 16 amino acids. Germline CDR1 reads MNHEY; CDR2 reads SMNVEV (reference sequence). Between the trimmed V and J ends, which lost 2 bases and 2 bases, there was a span of 12 bases. The CDR3 reads CASSLVGERTNEKLFF. CDR3 sequence (DNA): TGTGCCAGCAGTTTAGTAGGGGAACGGACTAATGAAAAACTGTTTTTT.

The CDR3 DNA sequence: TGTGCCAGCAGGGCCCCAAGACAGGGGACCTACGAGCAGTACTTC. This sequence encodes CASRAPRQGTYEQYF. This sequence joins TRBV7-9 and TRBJ2-5; 8 bases line up with TRBD1. The end of the DNA fits TRBJ2-7 better, so the J call may be wrong. The CDR3 extends over 15 amino acids. The germline gives CDR1 SEHNR, CDR2 FQNEAQ (reference sequence).

This clone was detected a few times. The V call is TRBV4-3, the J call TRBJ1-2; maybe TRBD1 (5 bases). Germline V gives CDR1 LGHNA, CDR2 YSLEER. V lost 0 bases and J 0 bases, leaving 11 bases between the germline ends. This CDR3 is 16 amino acids long. The CDR3 DNA reads TGCGCCAGCAGCCAAGAATGGGAGGGGTCTAACTATGGCTACACCTTC. Translation gives CASSQEWEGSNYGYTF.